This T cell receptor (beta chain) was retrieved from a study of beta chain features in type 1 diabetes. Points from the study as a whole: Among type 1 diabetes patients, VDJ junctions had fewer insertions and more deletions. Among patients with Type 1 diabetes, TCRB CDR3s were moderately but significantly shorter in every one of the four CD4+ subsets. Naive, central memory and Treg TCRB repertoires seemed to resemble each other more closely in patients than they did in healthy donors.

A word on this clone: Its matching antigen is unknown.

Since all of the isolated RNA was reverse transcribed, expressed TCRB transcripts were what got sequenced. An average approximately 3.5 million reads came from naive, central memory and regulatory T cell samples. Some clones are missing from TCRdb's copy, which holds only in-frame ones; the method was immunoSEQ multiplex PCR. Of about 160,000 clones listed, roughly 65% are singletons. Via CD45RO/CCR7/CD25/CD127/CD95/CD27, cells of the CD4+ naive, central memory, regulatory and stem cell-like memory subsets were sorted. Sequencing was performed on naive CD4+ T cells from blood. This TCR came from a man aged 30 to 45 with type 1 diabetes.

CDR3 protein: CSVVGLRGPGEQYF. The CDR3 region has the DNA TGCAGCGTTGTGGGCCTCAGAGGGCCGGGGGAGCAGTACTTC. The chain is built from TRBV29-1 and TRBJ2-7, with D possibly being TRBD2 (5 bases). Trimming stripped 4 bases from V and 7 bases from J, with 20 bases between. The CDR3 has 14 amino acids. The germline V gene has CDR1 SQVTM and CDR2 ANQGSEA.